The present TCR beta chain was sequenced within a study of cytomegalovirus exposure and HLA in healthy donors. Study outcomes and limitations: The availability of immune exposure information extended only to CMV serostatus.

Regarding this clone: The antigen remains undetermined.

PCR primers comprised 60 Vbeta and 13 Jbeta primers. The assay was immunoSEQ multiplex PCR, and TCRdb's table has in-frame clones only and misses some. The sample holds approximately 120,000 clones, 60% to 85% seen once. The CDR3 has 16 residues. Germline loops: CDR1 MNHEY, CDR2 SVGAGI. V lost 1 base and J 2 bases, leaving 12 bases between the germline ends. The specimen was PBMCs. V gene TRBV6-5 combines with J gene TRBJ2-1, with a tentative D call TRBD2 (6 bases). This TCR derives from a female donor in good health and CMV-seronegative. CDR3 in amino acids: CASSYFGGRPYNEQFF. CDR3 bases: TGTGCCAGCAGTTACTTCGGAGGGAGACCCTACAATGAGCAGTTCTTC.